The clone carrying this T cell receptor (beta chain) was detected many times. These data are taken from a study of regulatory T cells in long-lasting Graves disease. Study-wide context: To qualify as persistent, Graves' disease required over 5 years of antithyroid drugs with positive TSH receptor antibodies.

iRepertoire HTBI primers and Arm-PCR of CDR3 regions built TCR beta libraries. TCRdb analysed the multiplex PCR reads with MiXCR anew, one entry per CDR3 protein. Here the sample spans roughly 400,000 distinct CDR3 sequences, more than 20% being singletons. Losses at the gene ends were 6 bases for V and 0 bases for J; bases not matched to a gene: 6. Germline V gives CDR1 MDHEN, CDR2 SYDVKM. The CDR3 is made up of 17 amino acids. Time point given: persistent/refractory GD, antithyroid drugs over 5 years with positive TRAb. Following extraction of RNA from PBMCs, that RNA was used to make the TCR library.

The chain uses TRBV28 and TRBJ1-6; 9 nucleotides agree with TRBD1. The receptor was derived from a female donor with Graves disease. This sample comprised peripheral blood mononuclear cells (PBMCs), obtained when the disease was refractory, from a patient treated with antithyroid drugs. The CDR3 DNA reads TGTGCCAGCAGCACGTGGACAGGGGTCTCCTATAATTCACCCCTCCACTTT. Translated: CASSTWTGVSYNSPLHF.